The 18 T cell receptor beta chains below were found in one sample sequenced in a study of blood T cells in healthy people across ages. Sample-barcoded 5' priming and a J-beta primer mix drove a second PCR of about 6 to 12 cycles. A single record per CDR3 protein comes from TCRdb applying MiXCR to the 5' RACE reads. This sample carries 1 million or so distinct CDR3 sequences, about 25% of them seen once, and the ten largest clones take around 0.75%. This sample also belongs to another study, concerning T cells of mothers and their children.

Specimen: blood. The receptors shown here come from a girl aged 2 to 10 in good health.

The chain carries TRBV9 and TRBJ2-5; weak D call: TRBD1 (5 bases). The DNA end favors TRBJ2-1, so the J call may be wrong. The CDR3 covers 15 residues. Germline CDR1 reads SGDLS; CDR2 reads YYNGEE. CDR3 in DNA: TGTGCCAGCAGCGTTTCAGGGTGGGTTATGAATGAGCAGTTCTTC. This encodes CASSVSGWVMNEQFF.

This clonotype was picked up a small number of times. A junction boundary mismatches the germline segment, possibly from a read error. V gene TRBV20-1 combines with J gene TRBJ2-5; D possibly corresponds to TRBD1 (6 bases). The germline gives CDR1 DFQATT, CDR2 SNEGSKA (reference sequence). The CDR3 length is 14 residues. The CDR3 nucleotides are TGCAGTGCTACGATGGGGGCCTGGATGGATGAGCAGGTCTTC. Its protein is CSATMGAWMDEQVF.

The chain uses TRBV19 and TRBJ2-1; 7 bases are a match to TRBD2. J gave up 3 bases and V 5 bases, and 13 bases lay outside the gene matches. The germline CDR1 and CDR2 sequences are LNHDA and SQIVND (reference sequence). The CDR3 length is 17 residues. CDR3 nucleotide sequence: TGTGCCAGTAGTCGGAGCGGGGAACAATTCTTCTACAATGAGCAGTTCTTC. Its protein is CASSRSGEQFFYNEQFF. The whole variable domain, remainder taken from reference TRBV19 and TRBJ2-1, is DGGITQSPKYLFRKEGQNVTLSCEQNLNHDAMYWYRQDPGQGLRLIYYSQIVNDFQKGDIAEGYSVSREKKESFPLTVTSAQKNPTAFYLCASSRSGEQFFYNEQFFGPGTRLTVL.

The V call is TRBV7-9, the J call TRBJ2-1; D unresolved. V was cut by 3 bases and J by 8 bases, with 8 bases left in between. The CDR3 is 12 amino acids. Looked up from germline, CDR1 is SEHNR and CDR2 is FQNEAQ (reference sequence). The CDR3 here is CASSFFVDEQFF. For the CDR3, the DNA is TGTGCCAGCAGCTTTTTCGTCGATGAGCAGTTCTTC. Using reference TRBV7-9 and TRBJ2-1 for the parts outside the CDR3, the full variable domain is DTGVSQNPRHKITKRGQNVTFRCDPISEHNRLYWYRQTLGQGPEFLTYFQNEAQLEKSRLLSDRFSAERPKGSFSTLEIQRTEQGDSAMYLCASSFFVDEQFFGPGTRLTVL.

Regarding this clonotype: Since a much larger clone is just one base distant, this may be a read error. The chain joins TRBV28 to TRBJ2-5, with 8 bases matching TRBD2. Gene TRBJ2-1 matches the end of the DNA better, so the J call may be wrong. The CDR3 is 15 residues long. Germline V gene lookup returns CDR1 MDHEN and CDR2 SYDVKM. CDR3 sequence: CARSFTSGNYNEQFF. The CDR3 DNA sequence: TGTGCCAGAAGTTTTACTAGCGGAAACTACAATGAGCAGTTCTTC.

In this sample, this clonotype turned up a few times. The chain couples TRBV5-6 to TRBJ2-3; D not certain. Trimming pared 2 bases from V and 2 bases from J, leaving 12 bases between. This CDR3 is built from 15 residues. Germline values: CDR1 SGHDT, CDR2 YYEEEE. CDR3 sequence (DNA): TGTGCCAGCAGCTTTATCACTCTATTCACAGATACGCAGTATTTT. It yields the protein CASSFITLFTDTQYF.

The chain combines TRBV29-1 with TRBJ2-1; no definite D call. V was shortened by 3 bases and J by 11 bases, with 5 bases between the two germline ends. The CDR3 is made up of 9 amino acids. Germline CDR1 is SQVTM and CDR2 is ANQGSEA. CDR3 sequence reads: CSVDPQQFF. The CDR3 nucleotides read TGCAGCGTTGACCCGCAGCAGTTCTTC.

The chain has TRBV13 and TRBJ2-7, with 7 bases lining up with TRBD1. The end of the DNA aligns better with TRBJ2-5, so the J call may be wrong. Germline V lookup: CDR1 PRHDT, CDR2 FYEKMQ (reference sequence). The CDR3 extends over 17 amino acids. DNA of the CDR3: TGTGCCAGCAGCTTCACCTCCGGGACAGTGGCCATGAAGACCCAGTACTTC. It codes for CASSFTSGTVAMKTQYF.

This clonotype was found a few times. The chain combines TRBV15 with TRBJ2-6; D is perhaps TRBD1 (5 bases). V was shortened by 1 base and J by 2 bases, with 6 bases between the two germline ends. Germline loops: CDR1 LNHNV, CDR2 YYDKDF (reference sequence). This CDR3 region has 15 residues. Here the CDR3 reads CATSRGRAGANVLTF. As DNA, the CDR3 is TGTGCCACCAGCAGAGGCAGGGCTGGGGCCAACGTCCTGACTTTC.

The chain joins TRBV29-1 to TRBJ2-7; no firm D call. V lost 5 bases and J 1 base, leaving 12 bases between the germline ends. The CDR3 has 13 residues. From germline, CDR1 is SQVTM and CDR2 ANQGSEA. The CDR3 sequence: CSVNTPISYEQYF. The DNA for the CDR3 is TGCAGCGTTAATACCCCAATTTCCTACGAGCAGTACTTC.

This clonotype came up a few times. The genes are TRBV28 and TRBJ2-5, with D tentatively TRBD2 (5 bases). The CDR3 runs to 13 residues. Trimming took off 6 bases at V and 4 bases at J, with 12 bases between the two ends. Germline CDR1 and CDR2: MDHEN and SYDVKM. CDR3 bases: TGTGCCAGCAGGCGGAGAAGCGGAGAGACCCAGTACTTC. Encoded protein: CASRRRSGETQYF.

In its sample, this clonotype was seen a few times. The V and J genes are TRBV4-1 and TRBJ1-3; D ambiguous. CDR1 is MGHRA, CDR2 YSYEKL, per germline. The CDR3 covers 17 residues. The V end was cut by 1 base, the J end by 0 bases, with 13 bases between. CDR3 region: CASSQGPARDSGNTIYF. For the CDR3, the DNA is TGCGCCAGCAGCCAAGGTCCTGCACGGGACTCTGGAAACACCATATATTTT.

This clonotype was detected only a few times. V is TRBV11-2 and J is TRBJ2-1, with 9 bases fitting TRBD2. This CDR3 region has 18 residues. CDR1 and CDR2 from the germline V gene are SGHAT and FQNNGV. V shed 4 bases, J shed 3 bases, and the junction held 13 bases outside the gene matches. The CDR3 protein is CASSSLLTGLANYNEQFF. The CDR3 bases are TGTGCCAGCAGCTCCCTCTTGACCGGACTAGCGAACTACAATGAGCAGTTCTTC.

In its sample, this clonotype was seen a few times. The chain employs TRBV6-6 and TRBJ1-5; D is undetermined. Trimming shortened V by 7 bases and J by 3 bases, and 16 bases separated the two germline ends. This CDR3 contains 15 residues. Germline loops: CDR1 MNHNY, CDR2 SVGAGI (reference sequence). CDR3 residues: CASTPIWVSNQPQHF. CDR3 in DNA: TGTGCCAGCACTCCTATTTGGGTATCCAATCAGCCCCAGCATTTT.

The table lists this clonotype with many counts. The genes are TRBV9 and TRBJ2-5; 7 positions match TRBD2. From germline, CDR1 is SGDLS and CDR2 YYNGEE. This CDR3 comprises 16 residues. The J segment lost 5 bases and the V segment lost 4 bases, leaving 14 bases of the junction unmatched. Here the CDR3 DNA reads TGTGCCAGCAGCCGCCTAGGGGCGGGAGTTTCGGAGACCCAGTACTTC. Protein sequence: CASSRLGAGVSETQYF.

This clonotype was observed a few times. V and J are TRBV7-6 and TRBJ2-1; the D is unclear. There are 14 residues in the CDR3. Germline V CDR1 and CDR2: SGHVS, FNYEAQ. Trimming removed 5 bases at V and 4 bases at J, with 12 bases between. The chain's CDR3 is CASSISPSYNEQFF. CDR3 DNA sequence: TGTGCCAGCAGCATTAGCCCTTCTTACAATGAGCAGTTCTTC.

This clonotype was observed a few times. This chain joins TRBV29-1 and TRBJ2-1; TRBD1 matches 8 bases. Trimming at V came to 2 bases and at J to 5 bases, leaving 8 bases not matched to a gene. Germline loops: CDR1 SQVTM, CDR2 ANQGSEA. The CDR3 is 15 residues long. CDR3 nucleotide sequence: TGCAGCGTTGAAAGTGGACAGGGCGAGGACAATGAGCAGTTCTTC. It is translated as CSVESGQGEDNEQFF.

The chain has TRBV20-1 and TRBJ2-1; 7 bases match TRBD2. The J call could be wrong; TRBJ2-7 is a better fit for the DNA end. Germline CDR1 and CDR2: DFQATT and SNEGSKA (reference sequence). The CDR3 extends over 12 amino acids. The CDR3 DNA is TGCAGTGCTAGTCAGGGAGGGTACGAGCAGTACTTC. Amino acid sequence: CSASQGGYEQYF.